Below, one T cell receptor (beta chain) is given with its context. Here immunoSEQ multiplex PCR was the method, and the copy in TCRdb shows in-frame clones only, minus some. The sample has about 480,000 clones; 89% are singletons. The germline V gene has CDR1 SGHNT and CDR2 YENEEA. The CDR3 covers 15 residues. The V gene lost 5 bases and the J gene lost 5 bases, with 18 bases spanning the gap. This record belongs to a study of blood T cell repertoires in COVID-19. Looking at the study overall: The United States, Italy and Spain provided the acute and convalescent COVID-19 samples.

It was during active infection that Seattle patients were enrolled and then longitudinally followed. This rearrangement joins TRBV11-3 to TRBJ2-5; possibly TRBD1 for D (6 bases). Sequenced sample: peripheral blood. This receptor was obtained from a man between 18 and 35 years old with COVID-19, enrolled during active disease. CDR3 DNA sequence: TGTGCCAGCAGCCGAAACCAAGGACAGAGGGAGACCCAGTACTTC. It codes for CASSRNQGQRETQYF. Filled out from reference TRBV11-3 and TRBJ2-5, the complete variable domain reads EAGVVQSPRYKIIEKKQPVAFWCNPISGHNTLYWYLQNLGQGPELLIRYENEEAVDDSQLPKDRFSAERLKGVDSTLKIQPAELGDSAVYLCASSRNQGQRETQYFGPGTRLLVL.